This record covers a single T cell receptor beta chain. Only in-frame clones appear in the TCRdb table, and some are missing; sequencing was by immunoSEQ multiplex PCR. This table has over 150,000 clones, 75% to 90% appearing once. This entry comes from a study of blood T cell repertoires in COVID-19. Sequenced input: peripheral blood. The receptor's source is a woman between 55 and 75 years old with acute or convalescent COVID-19.

The CDR3 DNA follows: TGTGCCAGTAGATTCCGGGGGGAGGGCTATGAGCAGTTCTTC. Protein product: CASRFRGEGYEQFF. The chain recombines TRBV19 with TRBJ2-1; 7 positions match TRBD2. The junction had 10 bases not matched to a gene; V was cut back by 6 bases and J by 8 bases. Germline V gene data show CDR1 as LNHDA and CDR2 as SQIVND (reference sequence). The CDR3 spans 14 residues. Drawing the rest from reference TRBV19 and TRBJ2-1, the complete variable domain is DGGITQSPKYLFRKEGQNVTLSCEQNLNHDAMYWYRQDPGQGLRLIYYSQIVNDFQKGDIAEGYSVSREKKESFPLTVTSAQKNPTAFYLCASRFRGEGYEQFFGPGTRLTVL.